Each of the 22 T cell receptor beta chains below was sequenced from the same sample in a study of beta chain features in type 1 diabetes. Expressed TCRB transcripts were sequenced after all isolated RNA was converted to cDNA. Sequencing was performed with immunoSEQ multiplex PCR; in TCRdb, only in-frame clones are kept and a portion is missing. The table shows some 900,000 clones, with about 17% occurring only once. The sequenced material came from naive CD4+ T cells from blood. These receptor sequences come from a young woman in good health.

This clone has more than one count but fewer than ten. The CDR3 protein is CASSLGTHSTDTQYF. The CDR3 nucleotides read TGTGCCAGCAGCTTGGGGACGCATAGCACAGATACGCAGTATTTT. V usage is TRBV7-8 and J usage is TRBJ2-3, with D perhaps TRBD1 or TRBD2 (5 bases each). The germline V gene has CDR1 SGHVS and CDR2 FQNEAQ. The CDR3 covers 15 residues. V dropped 3 bases and J dropped 0 bases, with 10 bases sitting between them.

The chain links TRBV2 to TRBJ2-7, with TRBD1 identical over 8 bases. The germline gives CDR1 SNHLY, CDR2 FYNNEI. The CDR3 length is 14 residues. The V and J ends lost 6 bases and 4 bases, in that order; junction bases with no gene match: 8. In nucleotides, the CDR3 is TGTGCCAGCAGCCAGGACAGGGTTGGGTACGAGCAGTACTTC. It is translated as CASSQDRVGYEQYF.

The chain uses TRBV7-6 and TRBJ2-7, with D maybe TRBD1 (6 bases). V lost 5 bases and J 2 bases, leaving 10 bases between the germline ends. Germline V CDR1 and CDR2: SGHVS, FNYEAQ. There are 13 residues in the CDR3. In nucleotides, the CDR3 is TGTGCCAGCAGCCTGGACAGTCCCTACGAGCAGTACTTC. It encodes CASSLDSPYEQYF.

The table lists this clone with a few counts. The CDR3 loop reads CASSFPSYRPNDEQFF. CDR3 nucleotides: TGTGCCAGCAGCTTCCCTTCCTACCGTCCCAACGATGAGCAGTTCTTC. V gene TRBV11-3 combines with J gene TRBJ2-1; D unclear. V lost 3 bases and J 8 bases, leaving 20 bases between the germline ends. The CDR3 totals 16 residues. The germline V gene has CDR1 SGHNT and CDR2 YENEEA.

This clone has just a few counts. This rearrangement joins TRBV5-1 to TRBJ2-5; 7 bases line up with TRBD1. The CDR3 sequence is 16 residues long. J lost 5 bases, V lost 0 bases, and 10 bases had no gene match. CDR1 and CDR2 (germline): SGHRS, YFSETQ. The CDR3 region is CASSLDNFTGDETQYF. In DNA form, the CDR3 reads TGCGCCAGCAGCTTGGATAATTTTACAGGGGATGAGACCCAGTACTTC. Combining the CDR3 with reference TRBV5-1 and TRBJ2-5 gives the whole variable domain KAGVTQTPRYLIKTRGQQVTLSCSPISGHRSVSWYQQTPGQGLQFLFEYFSETQRNKGNFPGRFSGRQFSNSRSEMNVSTLELGDSALYLCASSLDNFTGDETQYFGPGTRLLVL.

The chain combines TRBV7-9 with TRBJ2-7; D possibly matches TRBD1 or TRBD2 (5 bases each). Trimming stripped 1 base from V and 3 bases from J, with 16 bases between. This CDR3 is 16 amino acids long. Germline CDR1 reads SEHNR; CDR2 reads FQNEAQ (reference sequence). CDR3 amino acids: CASSLGGRRWVYEQYF. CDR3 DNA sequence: TGTGCCAGCAGCTTAGGGGGACGGCGCTGGGTCTACGAGCAGTACTTC.

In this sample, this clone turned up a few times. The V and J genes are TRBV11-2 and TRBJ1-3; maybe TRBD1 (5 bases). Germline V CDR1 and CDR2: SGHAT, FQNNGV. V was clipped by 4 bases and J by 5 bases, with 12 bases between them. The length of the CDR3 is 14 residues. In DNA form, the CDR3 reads TGTGCCAGCAGCTCGGGCGGGGGTAGAAACACCATATATTTT. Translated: CASSSGGGRNTIYF. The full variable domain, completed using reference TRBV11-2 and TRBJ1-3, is EAGVAQSPRYKIIEKRQSVAFWCNPISGHATLYWYQQILGQGPKLLIQFQNNGVVDDSQLPKDRFSAERLKGVDSTLKIQPAKLEDSAVYLCASSSGGGRNTIYFGEGSWLTVV.

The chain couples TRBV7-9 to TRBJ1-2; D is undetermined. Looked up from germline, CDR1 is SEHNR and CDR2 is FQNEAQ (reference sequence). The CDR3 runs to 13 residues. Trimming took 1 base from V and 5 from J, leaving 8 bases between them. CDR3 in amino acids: CASSLEVGYGYTF. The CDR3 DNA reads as TGTGCCAGCAGCTTAGAGGTGGGGTATGGCTACACCTTC.

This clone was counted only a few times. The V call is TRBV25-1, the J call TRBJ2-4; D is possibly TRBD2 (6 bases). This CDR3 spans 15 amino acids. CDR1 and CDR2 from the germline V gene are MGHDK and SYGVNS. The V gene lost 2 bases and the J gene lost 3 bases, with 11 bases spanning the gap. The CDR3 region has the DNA TGTGCCAGCAGTGAAGGGGGAGGAGGCAAAAACATTCAGTACTTC. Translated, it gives CASSEGGGGKNIQYF.

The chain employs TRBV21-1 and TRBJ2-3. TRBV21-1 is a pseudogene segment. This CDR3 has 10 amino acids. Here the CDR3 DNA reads TGTGCCAGCCACCCAGATACGCAGTATTTT. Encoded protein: CASHPDTQYF.

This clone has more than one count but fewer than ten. CDR3 DNA: TGTGCCAGCAGCCCCGACTGGCTAGCGGGAGCAGCCTACAATGAGCAGTTCTTC. It codes for CASSPDWLAGAAYNEQFF. This chain joins TRBV7-2 and TRBJ2-1; 10 bases map to TRBD2. The CDR3 has 18 residues. Looked up from germline, CDR1 is SGHTA and CDR2 is FQGNSA. V lost 5 bases and J lost 2; bases outside the gene matches: 12.

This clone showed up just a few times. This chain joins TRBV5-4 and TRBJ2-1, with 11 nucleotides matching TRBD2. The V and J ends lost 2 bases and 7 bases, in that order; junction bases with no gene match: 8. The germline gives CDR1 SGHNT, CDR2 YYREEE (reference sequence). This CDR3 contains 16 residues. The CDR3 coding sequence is TGTGCCAGCAGCTTCAGTAGCGGGAGGGTGAATAATGAGCAGTTCTTC. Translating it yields CASSFSSGRVNNEQFF.

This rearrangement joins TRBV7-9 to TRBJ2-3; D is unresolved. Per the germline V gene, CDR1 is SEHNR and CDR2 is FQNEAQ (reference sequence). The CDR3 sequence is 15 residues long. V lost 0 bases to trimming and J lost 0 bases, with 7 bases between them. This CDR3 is CASSLAVTSTDTQYF. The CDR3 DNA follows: TGTGCCAGCAGCTTAGCGGTAACTAGCACAGATACGCAGTATTTT.

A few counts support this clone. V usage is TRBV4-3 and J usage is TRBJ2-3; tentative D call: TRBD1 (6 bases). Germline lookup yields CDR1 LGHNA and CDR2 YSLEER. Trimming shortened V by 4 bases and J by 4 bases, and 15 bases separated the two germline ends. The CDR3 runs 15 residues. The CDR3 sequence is CASSPLQGPSDTQYF. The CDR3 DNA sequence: TGCGCCAGCAGCCCATTACAGGGACCTTCAGATACGCAGTATTTT.

CDR3 in DNA: TGTGCCAGCAGCTTATCATCCCGCGATACGCAGTATTTT. Protein product: CASSLSSRDTQYF. V is TRBV7-3 and J is TRBJ2-3; D remains unclear. The CDR3 totals 13 residues. Trimming stripped 2 bases from V and 6 bases from J, with 9 bases between. Germline values: CDR1 SGHTA, CDR2 FQGTGA.

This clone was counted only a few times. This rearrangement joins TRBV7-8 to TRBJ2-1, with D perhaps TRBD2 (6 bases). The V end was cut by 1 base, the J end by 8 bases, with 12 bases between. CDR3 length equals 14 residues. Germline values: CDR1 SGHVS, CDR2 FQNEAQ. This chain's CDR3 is CASSLGGVLDEQFF. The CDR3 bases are TGTGCCAGCAGCTTAGGGGGGGTCCTGGATGAGCAGTTCTTC.

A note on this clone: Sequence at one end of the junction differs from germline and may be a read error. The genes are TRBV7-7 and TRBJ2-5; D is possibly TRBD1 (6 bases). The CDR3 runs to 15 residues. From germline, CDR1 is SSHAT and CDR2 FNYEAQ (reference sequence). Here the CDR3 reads CASTRLTGPSETQYF. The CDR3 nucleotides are TGTGCTAGCACGAGACTTACAGGGCCCTCGGAGACCCAGTACTTC. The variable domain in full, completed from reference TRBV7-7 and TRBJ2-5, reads GAGVSQSPRYKVTKRGQDVTLRCDPISSHATLYWYQQALGQGPEFLTYFNYEAQPDKSGLPSDRFSAERPEGSISTLTIQRTEQRDSAMYRCASTRLTGPSETQYFGPGTRLLVL.

The CDR3 spells CASRPGRAYTDTQYF. The CDR3 nucleotides are TGTGCCAGCAGACCGGGACGGGCTTACACAGATACGCAGTATTTT. The gene calls are TRBV27 and TRBJ2-3, with D possibly being TRBD1 or TRBD2 (5 bases each). CDR1 MNHEY and CDR2 SMNVEV come from the germline V gene (reference sequence). The CDR3 extends over 15 amino acids. V was shortened by 6 bases and J by 2 bases, with 15 bases between the two germline ends.

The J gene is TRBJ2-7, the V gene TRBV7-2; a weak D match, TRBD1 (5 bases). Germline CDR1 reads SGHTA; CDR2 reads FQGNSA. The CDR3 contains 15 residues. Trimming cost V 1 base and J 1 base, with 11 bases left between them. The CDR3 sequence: CASSLDPQGSYEQYF. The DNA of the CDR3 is TGTGCCAGCAGCTTAGATCCCCAGGGATCCTACGAGCAGTACTTC.

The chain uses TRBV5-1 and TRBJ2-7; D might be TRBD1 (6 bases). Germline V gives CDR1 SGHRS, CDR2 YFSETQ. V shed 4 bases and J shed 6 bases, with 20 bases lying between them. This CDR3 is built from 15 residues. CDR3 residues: CASSPDRQSLREQYF. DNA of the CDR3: TGCGCCAGCAGCCCGGACAGACAGTCCCTTCGCGAGCAGTACTTC.

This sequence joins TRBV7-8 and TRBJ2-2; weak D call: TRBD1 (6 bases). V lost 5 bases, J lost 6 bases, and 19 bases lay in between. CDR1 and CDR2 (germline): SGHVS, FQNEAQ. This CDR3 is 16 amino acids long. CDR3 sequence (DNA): TGTGCCAGCAGCCAGAGGGGGTTCGGAGCCCCCGGGGAGCTGTTTTTT. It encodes CASSQRGFGAPGELFF.

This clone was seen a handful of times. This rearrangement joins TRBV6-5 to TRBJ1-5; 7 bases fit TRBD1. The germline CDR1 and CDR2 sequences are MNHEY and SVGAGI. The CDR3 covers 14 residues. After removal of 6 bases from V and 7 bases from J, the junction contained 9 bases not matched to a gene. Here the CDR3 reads CASSPDRKGQPQHF. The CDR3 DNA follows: TGTGCCAGCAGCCCGGACAGGAAGGGGCAGCCCCAGCATTTT.